This record concerns one T cell receptor beta chain sequence. Antigen: not known. Vbeta (60) and Jbeta (13) primers were used in the PCR. Assay: immunoSEQ multiplex PCR; the TCRdb copy retains only in-frame clones and omits some. This sample yields around 100,000 clones, of which approximately 7.1% are seen a single time; over 2% belongs to the top ten. The CDR3 has 11 amino acids. Trimming took 6 bases from V and 4 from J, leaving 4 bases between them. The germline V gene encodes CDR1 PRHDT and CDR2 FYEKMQ (reference sequence). These data originate in a study of cytomegalovirus exposure and HLA in healthy donors. General study points: Three chains linked to CMV were shown in vitro to be specific for CMV antigens.

Sequencing used PBMCs. The clonotype was recovered from a man aged 50 or older in good health and CMV-seronegative. The chain joins TRBV13 to TRBJ2-1; no reliable D call. The CDR3 bases are TGTGCCAGCAGTCTTTACAATGAGCAGTTCTTC. It translates to CASSLYNEQFF.